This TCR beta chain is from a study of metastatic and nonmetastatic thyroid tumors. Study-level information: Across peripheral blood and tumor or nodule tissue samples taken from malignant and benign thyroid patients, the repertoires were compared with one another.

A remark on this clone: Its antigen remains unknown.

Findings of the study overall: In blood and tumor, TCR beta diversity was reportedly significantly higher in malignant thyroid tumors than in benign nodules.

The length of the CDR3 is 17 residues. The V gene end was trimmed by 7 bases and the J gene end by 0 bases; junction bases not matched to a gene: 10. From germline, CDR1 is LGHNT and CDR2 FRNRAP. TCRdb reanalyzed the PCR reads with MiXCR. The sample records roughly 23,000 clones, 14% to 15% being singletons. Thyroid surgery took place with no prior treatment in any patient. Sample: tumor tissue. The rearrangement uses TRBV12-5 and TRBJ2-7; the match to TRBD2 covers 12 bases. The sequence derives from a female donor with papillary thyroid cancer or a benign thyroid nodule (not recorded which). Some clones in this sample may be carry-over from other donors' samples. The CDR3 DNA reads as TGTGCTAGTGTTTTTGTAGGGACTAGCGGGTTCTCCTACGAGCAGTACTTC. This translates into CASVFVGTSGFSYEQYF. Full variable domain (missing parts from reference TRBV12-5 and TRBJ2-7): DARVTQTPRHKVTEMGQEVTMRCQPILGHNTVFWYRQTMMQGLELLAYFRNRAPLDDSGMPKDRFSAEMPDATLATLKIQPSEPRDSAVYFCASVFVGTSGFSYEQYFGPGTRLTVT.